These 11 T cell receptor beta chains share one sample of origin, sequenced in a study of technical replicates of blood from several donors (TCRdb year 2017). The library was prepared using the immunoSEQ multiplex PCR assay. Entries here come from immuneACCESS through TCRdb and include only in-frame sequences with V and J called. Some clones fail to appear in such tables; in the studies checked, an unresolved V gene covers under half of the shortfall, and the cause of the remainder is unknown. The sample has about 81,000 clones on record, approximately 97% of them singletons. The top ten constitute roughly 0.21% of the sample. Sequencing was performed on T cells isolated from PBMCs. Receptors originate from a human donor in good health.

J is TRBJ1-1 and V is TRBV6-6; D perhaps matches TRBD1 (6 bases). The germline V gene has CDR1 MNHNY and CDR2 SVGAGI (reference sequence). V was pared by 6 bases and J by 1 base, with 15 bases between. The CDR3 sequence is 15 residues long. Written as DNA, the CDR3 is TGTGCCAGCAGCCAAGGTGGACAGTGGAACACTGAAGCTTTCTTT. Its translation is CASSQGGQWNTEAFF.

The chain employs TRBV29-1 and TRBJ1-6, with 7 bases aligning to TRBD1. J was trimmed by 6 bases and V by 3 bases; bases with no gene match: 14. Germline V CDR1 and CDR2: SQVTM, ANQGSEA. The CDR3 runs 17 residues. CDR3 amino acids: CSVEATGNSLGNSPLHF. CDR3 sequence (DNA): TGCAGCGTTGAGGCGACAGGGAATAGCCTAGGTAATTCACCCCTCCACTTT.

V gene TRBV29-1 combines with J gene TRBJ2-7; 15 positions match TRBD2. The V gene's germline CDR1 is SQVTM and CDR2 ANQGSEA. This CDR3 is 16 amino acids long. Trimming removed 1 base from V and 2 bases from J; junction bases left unmatched: 3. CDR3: CSVEVGTSGGTYEQYF. CDR3 nucleotides: TGCAGCGTTGAAGTCGGGACTAGCGGGGGGACCTACGAGCAGTACTTC.

The chain carries TRBV14 and TRBJ2-7; D not certain. V was pared by 4 bases and J by 2 bases, with 9 bases between. The germline V gene has CDR1 SGHDN and CDR2 FVKESK. The CDR3 sequence is 13 residues long. CDR3 residues: CASSRSRAYEQYF. CDR3 bases: TGTGCCAGCAGCCGTTCCCGAGCCTACGAGCAGTACTTC.

V gene TRBV9 combines with J gene TRBJ2-3; the match to TRBD2 covers 7 bases. The V and J ends lost 1 base and 4 bases, in that order; junction bases with no gene match: 9. CDR1 and CDR2 from the germline V gene are SGDLS and YYNGEE. The CDR3 length is 16 residues. The CDR3 spells CASSVIEGGPPDTQYF. DNA of the CDR3: TGTGCCAGCAGCGTAATAGAGGGAGGGCCCCCAGATACGCAGTATTTT.

The V call is TRBV7-9, the J call TRBJ2-1; 7 nucleotides match TRBD1. V was pared by 5 bases and J by 5 bases, with 18 bases of the junction left unmatched. The CDR3 covers 18 residues. In germline, CDR1 is SEHNR, CDR2 FQNEAQ (reference sequence). The CDR3 sequence: CASSHPKPGTVTDNEQFF. In nucleotides, the CDR3 is TGTGCCAGCAGCCACCCAAAGCCGGGGACAGTGACCGACAATGAGCAGTTCTTC.

The chain employs TRBV6-4 and TRBJ2-3; 10 nucleotides match TRBD2. The germline gives CDR1 MRHNA, CDR2 SNTAGT. This CDR3 is built from 14 residues. The trim removed 6 bases at V and 3 bases at J, leaving 3 bases unmatched. The CDR3 sequence: CASRRTSGTDTQYF. The CDR3 DNA is TGTGCCAGCAGGCGGACTAGCGGAACAGATACGCAGTATTTT.

CDR3 amino acids: CASSPLARERVNEQFF. The CDR3 coding sequence is TGTGCCAGCTCACCGCTCGCCAGGGAACGGGTCAATGAGCAGTTCTTC. The rearrangement links TRBV18 to TRBJ2-1; possibly TRBD1 for D (5 bases). The CDR3 totals 16 residues. Per germline, CDR1 KGHSH and CDR2 LQKENI. V lost 3 bases and J 6 bases, leaving 18 bases between the germline ends.

CDR3: CASSQLRTGSFEETQYF. CDR3 coding DNA: TGTGCCAGCAGCCAATTGAGGACAGGGAGTTTTGAGGAGACCCAGTACTTC. The genes are TRBV16 and TRBJ2-5; 8 bases line up with TRBD1. CDR1 KGHSY and CDR2 FQNENV come from the germline V gene. The CDR3 loop spans 17 amino acids. The junction had 12 bases not matched to a gene; V was cut back by 1 base and J by 5 bases.

The chain recombines TRBV9 with TRBJ1-4, with 9 bases aligning to TRBD1. V lost 4 bases to trimming and J lost 3 bases; unmatched junction nucleotides: 4. This CDR3 region has 15 residues. The germline CDR1 and CDR2 sequences are SGDLS and YYNGEE. In DNA form, the CDR3 reads TGTGCCAGCAGCCCTCGACAGGGGGCTAATGAAAAACTGTTTTTT. As protein: CASSPRQGANEKLFF.

The chain employs TRBV4-2 and TRBJ2-3; maybe TRBD2 (5 bases). The CDR3 is made up of 13 amino acids. V was shortened by 4 bases and J by 10 bases, with 15 bases between the two germline ends. The germline gives CDR1 LGHNA, CDR2 YNFKEQ. CDR3 amino acids: CASSPLPGNPQYF. The CDR3 region has the DNA TGTGCCAGCAGCCCCCTCCCGGGGAATCCGCAGTATTTT.